This paragraph covers one TCR beta chain sequence. These data come from a study of shared T cell receptors in the human thymus. Measured with immunoSEQ multiplex PCR; TCRdb has only the in-frame clones, and not every one. The sample lists hundreds of thousands of clones; roughly 94% were seen once. This CDR3 is 13 amino acids long. V shed 3 bases and J shed 5 bases, with 9 bases lying between them. Germline V gene lookup returns CDR1 MDHEN and CDR2 SYDVKM. Material for sequencing was thymocytes. The genes are TRBV28 and TRBJ2-3; D perhaps matches TRBD2 (5 bases). The receptor was derived from a human donor. In DNA form, the CDR3 reads TGTGCCAGCAGTTTGGGAGATGAAGATACGCAGTATTTT. It translates to CASSLGDEDTQYF. Full variable domain (outside the CDR3, taken from reference TRBV28 and TRBJ2-3): DVKVTQSSRYLVKRTGEKVFLECVQDMDHENMFWYRQDPGLGLRLIYFSYDVKMKEKGDIPEGYSVSREKKERFSLILESASTNQTSMYLCASSLGDEDTQYFGPGTRLTVL.